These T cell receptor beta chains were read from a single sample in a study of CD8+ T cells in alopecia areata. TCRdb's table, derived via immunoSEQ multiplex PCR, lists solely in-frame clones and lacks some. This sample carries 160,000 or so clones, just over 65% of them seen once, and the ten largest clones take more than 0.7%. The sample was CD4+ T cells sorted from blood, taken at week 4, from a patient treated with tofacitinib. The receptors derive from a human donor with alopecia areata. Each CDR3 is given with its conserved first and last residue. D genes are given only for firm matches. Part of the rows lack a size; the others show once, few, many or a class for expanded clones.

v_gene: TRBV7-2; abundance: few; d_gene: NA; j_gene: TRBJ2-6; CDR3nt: TGTGCCAGCAGCTTAGTCGGCCCTCGGACTGGGGCCAACGTCCTGACTTTC; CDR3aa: CASSLVGPRTGANVLTF
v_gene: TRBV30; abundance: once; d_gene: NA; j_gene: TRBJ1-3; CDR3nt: TGTGCCTGGAGTGTAAACGGCGGAAACACCATATATTTT; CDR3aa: CAWSVNGGNTIYF
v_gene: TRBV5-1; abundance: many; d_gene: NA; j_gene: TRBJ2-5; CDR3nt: TGCGCCAGCAGCTTGGTGGGTAGGGCAGAAGAGACCCAGTACTTC; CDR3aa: CASSLVGRAEETQYF
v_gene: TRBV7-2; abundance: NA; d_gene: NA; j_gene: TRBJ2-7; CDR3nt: TGTGCCAGCAACACAAACAGGGCGGGACCCTACGAGCAGTACTTC; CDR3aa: CASNTNRAGPYEQYF
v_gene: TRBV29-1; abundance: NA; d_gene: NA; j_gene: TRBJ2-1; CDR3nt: TGCAGCGTAGCCGAGGTCCCCCTTAACAATGAGCAGTTCTTC; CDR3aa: CSVAEVPLNNEQFF
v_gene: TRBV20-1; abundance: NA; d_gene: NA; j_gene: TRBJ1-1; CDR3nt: TGCAGTGCAAGAGGGGGTTCTGAAGCTTTCTTT; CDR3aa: CSARGGSEAFF
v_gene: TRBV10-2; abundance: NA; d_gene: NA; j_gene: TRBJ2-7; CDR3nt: TGCGCCAGCAGTGACCCCCTCGAGCAGTACTTC; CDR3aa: CASSDPLEQYF
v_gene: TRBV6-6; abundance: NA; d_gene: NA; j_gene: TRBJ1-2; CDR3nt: TGTGCCAGCAGCACACCCGGGGGTAGGACTAACTATGGCTACACCTTC; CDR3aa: CASSTPGGRTNYGYTF
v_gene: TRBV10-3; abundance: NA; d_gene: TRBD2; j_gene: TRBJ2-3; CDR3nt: TGTGCCATCGGCGGGGGGATCACAGATACGCAGTATTTT; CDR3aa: CAIGGGITDTQYF
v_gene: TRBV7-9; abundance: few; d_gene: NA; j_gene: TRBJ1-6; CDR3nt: TGTGCCAGCAGCCCCCCGGGTTCGGGGAATAATTCACCCCTCCACTTT; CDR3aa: CASSPPGSGNNSPLHF
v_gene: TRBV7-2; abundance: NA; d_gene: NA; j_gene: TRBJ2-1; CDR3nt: TGTGCCAGCAGCCCCCCCGGGCCGGAGCAGTTCTTC; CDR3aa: CASSPPGPEQFF
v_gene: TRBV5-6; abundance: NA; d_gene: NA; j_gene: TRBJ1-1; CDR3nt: TGTGCCAGCAGCTTCGGGGGAAGGAACACTGAAGCTTTCTTT; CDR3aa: CASSFGGRNTEAFF
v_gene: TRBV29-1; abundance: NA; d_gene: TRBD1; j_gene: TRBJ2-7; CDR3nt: TGCAGCGTTGAATTGGTTATGCAGGGGGCTTACGAGCAGTACTTC; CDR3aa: CSVELVMQGAYEQYF
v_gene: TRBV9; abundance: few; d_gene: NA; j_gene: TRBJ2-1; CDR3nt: TGTGCCAGCAGCCCCCCCGGGGGATTCGTGCAGTTCTTC; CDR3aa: CASSPPGGFVQFF
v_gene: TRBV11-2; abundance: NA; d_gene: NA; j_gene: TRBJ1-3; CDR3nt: TGTGCCAGCAGCCCCGCGGGGCAGGGCAGTGGAAACACCATATATTTT; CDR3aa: CASSPAGQGSGNTIYF
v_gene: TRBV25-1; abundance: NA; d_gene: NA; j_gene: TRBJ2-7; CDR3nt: TGTGCCAGCAGCCCCCCCGGCCAGGGTTGGTACGAGCAGTACTTC; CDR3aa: CASSPPGQGWYEQYF
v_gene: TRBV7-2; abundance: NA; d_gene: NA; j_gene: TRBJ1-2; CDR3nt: TGTGCCAGCAGCCCCTTCCGGACGGAATATGGCTACACCTTC; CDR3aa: CASSPFRTEYGYTF
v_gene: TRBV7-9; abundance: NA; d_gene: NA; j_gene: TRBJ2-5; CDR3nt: TGTGCCAGCAGCTTAGCGCCGGGGGTGGAGACCCAGTACTTC; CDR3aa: CASSLAPGVETQYF
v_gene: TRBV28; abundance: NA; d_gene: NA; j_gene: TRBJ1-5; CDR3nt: TGTGCCAGCAGTCCGGTACATCAGCCCCAGCATTTT; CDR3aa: CASSPVHQPQHF
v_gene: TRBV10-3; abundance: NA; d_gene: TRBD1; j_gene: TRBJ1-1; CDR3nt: TGTGCCATCAGAACAGGGGTCACTGAAGCTTTCTTT; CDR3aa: CAIRTGVTEAFF
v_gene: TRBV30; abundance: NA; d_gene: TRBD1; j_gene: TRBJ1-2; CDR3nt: TGTGCCGGACTATACGGGACAGGGGGAGGCTACACCTTC; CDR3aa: CAGLYGTGGGYTF
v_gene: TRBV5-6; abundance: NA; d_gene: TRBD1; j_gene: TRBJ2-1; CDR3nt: TGTGCCAGCAGCGAGACGGGACAGCCGAATTACAATGAGCAGTTCTTC; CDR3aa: CASSETGQPNYNEQFF